This T cell receptor (beta chain) emerged from a study of blood T cell repertoires in COVID-19. Sequenced by immunoSEQ multiplex PCR; TCRdb stores in-frame clones only, minus some. The sample gives roughly 98,000 clones, about 81% of which show up once; 10% to 15% is in the top ten. Germline-derived CDR1 and CDR2 are SGDLS and YYNGEE. The CDR3 contains 14 residues. V shed 2 bases, J shed 6 bases, and the junction held 6 bases outside the gene matches. What was sequenced was peripheral blood. This TCR derives from a human donor in a cohort sampled during active COVID-19. The rearrangement joins TRBV9 to TRBJ2-3, with 7 bases aligning to TRBD2. The CDR3 reads CASSVRLAWDTQYF. CDR3 sequence (DNA): TGTGCCAGCAGCGTGCGACTAGCTTGGGATACGCAGTATTTT. The variable domain in full, with the rest retrieved from reference TRBV9 and TRBJ2-3, is DSGVTQTPKHLITATGQRVTLRCSPRSGDLSVYWYQQSLDQGLQFLIQYYNGEERAKGNILERFSAQQFPDLHSELNLSSLELGDSALYFCASSVRLAWDTQYFGPGTRLTVL.